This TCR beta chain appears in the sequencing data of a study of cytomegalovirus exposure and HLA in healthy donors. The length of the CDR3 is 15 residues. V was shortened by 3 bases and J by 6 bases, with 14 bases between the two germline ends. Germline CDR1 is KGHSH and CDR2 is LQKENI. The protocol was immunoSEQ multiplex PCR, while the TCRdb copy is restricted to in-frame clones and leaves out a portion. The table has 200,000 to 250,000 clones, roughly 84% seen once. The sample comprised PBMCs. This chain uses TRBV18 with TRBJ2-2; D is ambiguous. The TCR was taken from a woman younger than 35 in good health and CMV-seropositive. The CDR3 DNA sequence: TGTGCCAGCTCACCGCAACCGGCGGATGCCGGGGAGCTGTTTTTT. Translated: CASSPQPADAGELFF.